This T cell receptor (beta chain) was profiled in a study of PD-1 blockade in classical Hodgkin lymphoma. Whole-study results and caveats: Baseline diversity resembling that of newly diagnosed patients was seen in complete responders. CD4+ TCR diversity climbed significantly by C4D1, unlike CD8+ TCR diversity. Still unresolved is the cause of the repertoire differences, which may be disease activity or prior therapy. Relapsed/refractory patients reportedly had the lowest baseline TCR diversity, below newly diagnosed patients, who were below healthy donors.

Notes on this clone: Its target is unknown.

All patients relapsed after autologous stem cell transplantation, and brentuximab vedotin exposure varied. V shed 8 bases and J shed 9 bases, with 14 bases lying between them. CDR3 size: 12 residues. CDR1 and CDR2 (germline): PRHDT, FYEKMQ (reference sequence). Libraries were prepared by immunoSEQ multiplex PCR; TCRdb keeps only in-frame clonotypes and omits some of them. The data hold tens of thousands of clones, with roughly 70% observed a single time. Sequenced material: peripheral blood mononuclear cells (PBMCs), taken before the second cycle of nivolumab. The chain is built from TRBV13 and TRBJ2-1; a possible D gene is TRBD2 (6 bases). The origin of this receptor is a human donor with classical Hodgkin lymphoma. The CDR3 loop reads CASSKEGGEQFF. DNA for the CDR3: TGTGCCAGCTCCAAGGAGGGAGGTGAGCAGTTCTTC.